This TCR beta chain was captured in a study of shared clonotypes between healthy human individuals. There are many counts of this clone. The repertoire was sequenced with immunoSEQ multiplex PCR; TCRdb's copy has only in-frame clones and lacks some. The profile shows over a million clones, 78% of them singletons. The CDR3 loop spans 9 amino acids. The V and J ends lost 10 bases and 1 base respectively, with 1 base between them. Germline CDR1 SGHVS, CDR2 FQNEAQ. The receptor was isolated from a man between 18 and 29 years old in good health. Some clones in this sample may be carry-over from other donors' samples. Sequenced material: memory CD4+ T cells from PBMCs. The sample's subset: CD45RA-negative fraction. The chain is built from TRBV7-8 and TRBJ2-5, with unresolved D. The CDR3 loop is CATQETQYF. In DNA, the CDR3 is TGTGCCACCCAAGAGACCCAGTACTTC.